The 27 T cell receptor beta chains given below trace back to one sample, sequenced in a study of T cells after yellow fever vaccination. Using its own MiXCR run on the 5' RACE reads, TCRdb lists one record per CDR3 protein. The repertoire holds fewer than 450,000 distinct CDR3 sequences, with approximately 3.9% as singletons. Sequencing was performed on PBMCs, taken 5 days after the yellow fever booster vaccination. The receptors derive from a man between 18 and 35 years old who received the YFV17D yellow fever vaccine.

This clonotype has more than one count but fewer than ten. The rearrangement links TRBV6-8 to TRBJ2-7; D gene unclear. This CDR3 has 10 amino acids. In germline, CDR1 is MNHGY, CDR2 SAAAGT. V was trimmed by 8 bases and J by 3 bases, leaving 5 bases between them. DNA of the CDR3: TGTGCCAGCGAAAGCTACGAGCAGTACGTC. Its protein product is CASESYEQYV.

The J gene is TRBJ2-7, the V gene TRBV19, with 9 bases fitting TRBD2. CDR1 is LNHDA and CDR2 is SQIVND in the germline V gene (reference sequence). With 7 bases clipped from V and 1 base from J, the junction kept 8 bases outside the gene matches. The CDR3 has 15 amino acids. CDR3 sequence: CASTGLLAGSYEQYV. In DNA form, the CDR3 reads TGTGCCAGTACCGGACTTCTAGCGGGGTCCTACGAGCAGTACGTC.

At least ten counts were recorded for this clonotype. The chain couples TRBV20-1 to TRBJ2-1; maybe TRBD2 (6 bases). V shed 6 bases and J shed 6 bases, with 15 bases lying between them. The CDR3 runs to 13 residues. From germline, CDR1 is DFQATT and CDR2 SNEGSKA (reference sequence). CDR3 nucleotide sequence: TGCAGTGCCAGGAAGAGGGACTTCAATGAGCAGTTCTTC. This translates into CSARKRDFNEQFF.

This clonotype was detected many times. The chain carries TRBV5-1 and TRBJ1-1; D ambiguous. The CDR3 spans 14 residues. Trimming took 0 bases from V and 0 from J, leaving 6 bases between them. From germline, CDR1 is SGHRS and CDR2 YFSETQ. CDR3 nucleotides: TGCGCCAGCAGCTTGGGCGAGTTGAACACTGAAGCTTTCTTT. Protein: CASSLGELNTEAFF.

This clonotype has at least ten counts. The chain links TRBV7-2 to TRBJ2-3; D possibly corresponds to TRBD2 (6 bases). With 4 bases removed from V and 5 bases from J, the gap between germline ends came to 13 bases. The germline V gene has CDR1 SGHTA and CDR2 FQGNSA. The length of the CDR3 is 14 residues. The CDR3 loop is CASSSLTRGDTQYF. For the CDR3, the DNA is TGTGCCAGCAGCTCGTTGACTAGAGGAGATACGCAGTATTTT.

This clonotype was detected ten times or more. V gene TRBV5-1 combines with J gene TRBJ2-1, with TRBD1 identical over 9 bases. The trim removed 2 bases at V and 6 bases at J, leaving 15 bases unmatched. CDR1 is SGHRS, CDR2 YFSETQ, per germline. CDR3 length: 18 amino acids. CDR3 in DNA: TGCGCCAGCAGCTTAACCATAACCGGGACAGGGACGCGCAATGAGCAGTTCTTC. It encodes CASSLTITGTGTRNEQFF.

This clonotype was seen many times. The rearrangement uses TRBV20-1 and TRBJ2-1, with D possibly being TRBD2 (6 bases). The CDR3 has 16 amino acids. V gave up 6 bases and J gave up 0 bases, with 18 bases separating them. Germline loops: CDR1 DFQATT, CDR2 SNEGSKA (reference sequence). For the CDR3, the DNA is TGCAGTGCGAACCACCCCTACGGGGGCTCCTACAATGAGCAGTTCTTC. Encoded protein: CSANHPYGGSYNEQFF.

The sample holds a few counts of this clonotype. The rearrangement joins TRBV5-1 to TRBJ1-2; D not certain. This CDR3 comprises 15 residues. Looked up from germline, CDR1 is SGHRS and CDR2 is YFSETQ. Between the trimmed V and J ends, which lost 4 bases and 6 bases, there was a span of 19 bases. This CDR3 reads CASSLEEGVRDGYTF. In nucleotides, the CDR3 is TGCGCCAGCAGCCTGGAGGAGGGAGTTAGGGATGGCTACACCTTC. Full variable domain (rest looked up from reference TRBV5-1 and TRBJ1-2): KAGVTQTPRYLIKTRGQQVTLSCSPISGHRSVSWYQQTPGQGLQFLFEYFSETQRNKGNFPGRFSGRQFSNSRSEMNVSTLELGDSALYLCASSLEEGVRDGYTFGSGTRLTVV.

The rearrangement links TRBV20-1 to TRBJ2-7; perhaps TRBD1 as D (6 bases). Germline V gene data show CDR1 as DFQATT and CDR2 as SNEGSKA (reference sequence). CDR3 length: 15 amino acids. V was clipped by 3 bases and J by 3 bases, with 18 bases between them. CDR3 amino acids: CSARARDNNYYEQYF. The CDR3 DNA follows: TGCAGTGCTAGGGCCCGGGACAACAATTACTACGAGCAGTACTTC.

The V gene is TRBV24-1, the J gene TRBJ2-4; no definite D call. This CDR3 spans 15 amino acids. V was clipped by 4 bases and J by 0 bases, with 9 bases between them. Germline V gene lookup returns CDR1 KGHDR and CDR2 SFDVKD. CDR3 region: CATSDPSLAKNIQYF. As DNA, the CDR3 is TGTGCCACCAGTGACCCCTCTCTAGCCAAAAACATTCAGTACTTC.

V usage is TRBV4-3 and J usage is TRBJ2-7, with 14 bases that match TRBD2. Germline values: CDR1 LGHNA, CDR2 YSLEER. V lost 1 base and J lost 3; bases outside the gene matches: 2. The CDR3 extends over 16 amino acids. CDR3 bases: TGCGCCAGCAGCCAAGGGACTAGCGGGGGGATCTACGAGCAGTACTTC. This codes for CASSQGTSGGIYEQYF.

This clonotype appeared a few times. V usage is TRBV7-2 and J usage is TRBJ2-3; 13 nucleotides line up with TRBD2. V gave up 3 bases and J gave up 5 bases; unmatched junction bases: 5. This CDR3 is built from 16 residues. Germline CDR1 SGHTA, CDR2 FQGNSA. This CDR3 reads CASSFPLAGGVDTQYF. The CDR3 coding sequence is TGTGCCAGCAGCTTTCCACTAGCGGGGGGGGTAGATACGCAGTATTTT.

There are many counts of this clonotype. The V gene is TRBV29-1, the J gene TRBJ2-7, with TRBD2 matching 10 bases. This CDR3 is built from 14 residues. Germline V CDR1 and CDR2: SQVTM, ANQGSEA. The V segment lost 4 bases and the J segment 7 bases; nucleotides outside the gene matches: 10. The CDR3 DNA sequence: TGCAGCGTTGGCAGTAGCGGGAGGACGGGGGAGCAGTACTTC. Protein sequence: CSVGSSGRTGEQYF.

This clonotype was recorded many times. This chain connects TRBV11-2 to TRBJ2-7; D unclear. V lost 5 bases to trimming and J lost 4 bases, with 15 bases between them. The CDR3 runs 14 residues. In germline, CDR1 is SGHAT, CDR2 FQNNGV. This chain's CDR3 is CASSKGPVGYEQYF. The CDR3 DNA is TGTGCCAGCAGCAAAGGACCCGTCGGGTACGAGCAGTACTTC.

This clonotype turned up a few times. The chain employs TRBV5-5 and TRBJ2-2, with D unresolved. Germline loops: CDR1 SGHKS, CDR2 YYEKEE (reference sequence). The CDR3 runs to 18 residues. V lost 0 bases, J lost 6 bases, and 21 bases lay in between. The DNA for the CDR3 is TGTGCCAGCAGCTTGGTAGGCGTGGCCCCCCACAGCGCCGGGGAGCTGTTTTTT. Its translation is CASSLVGVAPHSAGELFF.

This clonotype was seen repeatedly, ten times or more. The rearrangement uses TRBV10-3 and TRBJ2-6; D remains ambiguous. Germline values: CDR1 ENHRY, CDR2 SYGVKD. This CDR3 has 16 residues. Trimming removed 3 bases from V and 4 bases from J, with 13 bases in between. The CDR3 region is CAISDQEQAGANVLTF. The CDR3, as DNA: TGTGCCATCAGTGATCAGGAGCAAGCCGGGGCCAACGTCCTGACTTTC.

This chain connects TRBV7-2 to TRBJ2-5, with 7 bases identical to TRBD2. The CDR3 is made up of 14 amino acids. V was clipped by 5 bases and J by 5 bases; unmatched bases: 8. The germline gives CDR1 SGHTA, CDR2 FQGNSA. The DNA of the CDR3 is TGTGCCAGCAGCCGACCCGGGCGGGAGGAGACCCAGTACTTC. Translation gives CASSRPGREETQYF.

CDR3: CASSFGPFTSPSNTGELFF. CDR3 DNA sequence: TGTGCCAGCAGCTTCGGACCCTTTACTAGCCCTTCGAACACCGGGGAGCTGTTTTTT. V is TRBV7-9 and J is TRBJ2-2, with D perhaps matching TRBD2 (6 bases). Deletions cut 3 bases from V and 0 bases from J, with 20 bases between. The CDR3 covers 19 residues. Germline assignment: CDR1 SEHNR and CDR2 FQNEAQ (reference sequence).

The J gene is TRBJ2-4, the V gene TRBV4-1; D is unresolved. Trimming pared 0 bases from V and 2 bases from J, leaving 5 bases between. The CDR3 is made up of 14 amino acids. Germline V gene lookup returns CDR1 MGHRA and CDR2 YSYEKL. CDR3 nucleotide sequence: TGCGCCAGCAGCCAAGATGTAACCAAAAACATTCAGTACTTC. Its protein product is CASSQDVTKNIQYF.

This clonotype was detected a few times. This rearrangement joins TRBV7-9 to TRBJ2-2, with a tentative D call TRBD2 (5 bases). Per germline, CDR1 SEHNR and CDR2 FQNEAQ (reference sequence). This CDR3 is built from 16 residues. V lost 5 bases and J lost 5, with 18 bases in between. The CDR3 bases are TGTGCCAGCAGCCGCTTCGTGGCGGGTCGGACCGGGGAGCTGTTTTTT. Translation gives CASSRFVAGRTGELFF.

In this sample, this clonotype turned up many times. The chain carries TRBV5-1 and TRBJ2-1; no firm D call. CDR3 length: 16 residues. Deletions cut 1 base from V and 0 bases from J, with 11 bases between. Germline V gene data show CDR1 as SGHRS and CDR2 as YFSETQ. This CDR3 is CASSLMRLDSYNEQFF. CDR3 coding DNA: TGCGCCAGCAGCTTGATGCGTCTAGACTCCTACAATGAGCAGTTCTTC.

The chain is built from TRBV4-3 and TRBJ2-7, with D uncertain. CDR3 size: 15 residues. Germline V CDR1 and CDR2: LGHNA, YSLEER. V was shortened by 2 bases and J by 2 bases, with 13 bases between the two germline ends. CDR3 sequence reads: CASSQLGWGPYEQYF. Here the CDR3 DNA reads TGCGCCAGCAGCCAATTGGGTTGGGGTCCCTACGAGCAGTACTTC.

This clonotype was seen at least ten times. The gene calls are TRBV5-1 and TRBJ2-3, with D maybe TRBD1 (6 bases). This CDR3 has 12 amino acids. Germline V CDR1 and CDR2: SGHRS, YFSETQ. V was pared by 8 bases and J by 2 bases, with 9 bases between. The CDR3 spells CASTGSTDTQYF. CDR3 bases: TGCGCCAGTACAGGGTCCACAGATACGCAGTATTTT.

This clonotype was seen a handful of times. The chain links TRBV7-9 to TRBJ2-7, with D uncertain. The CDR3 runs 13 residues. V was shortened by 5 bases and J by 0 bases, with 8 bases between the two germline ends. Germline values: CDR1 SEHNR, CDR2 FQNEAQ (reference sequence). CDR3 amino acids: CASSATNSYEQYV. Here the CDR3 DNA reads TGTGCCAGCAGCGCTACTAACTCCTACGAGCAGTACGTC.

The sample holds a few counts of this clonotype. The chain employs TRBV3-1 and TRBJ1-2; possibly TRBD1 for D (5 bases). CDR3 size: 15 residues. Germline CDR1 reads LGHDT; CDR2 reads YNNKEL (reference sequence). Trimming left V 4 bases short and J 6 bases short, with 18 bases between. CDR3 loop: CASSRSGDIYDGYTF. DNA of the CDR3: TGTGCCAGCAGCCGATCGGGGGATATCTACGATGGCTACACCTTC.

This clonotype was observed a few times. The gene calls are TRBV12-3 or TRBV12-4 and TRBJ2-1, with 11 nucleotides matching TRBD2. With 6 bases clipped from V and 5 bases from J, the junction kept 3 bases outside the gene matches. The CDR3 loop spans 14 amino acids. CDR3 nucleotides: TGTGCCAGCAGGCCGGGACTAGCGGACAATGAGCAGTTCTTC. As protein: CASRPGLADNEQFF.

This chain uses TRBV6-2 or TRBV6-3 with TRBJ1-2; D is uncertain. V was pared by 1 base and J by 5 bases, with 8 bases between. This CDR3 region has 13 residues. The V gene's germline CDR1 is MNHEY and CDR2 SVGEGT. CDR3 residues: CASSYLETYGYTF. In DNA, the CDR3 is TGTGCCAGCAGTTACTTAGAAACGTATGGCTACACCTTC.